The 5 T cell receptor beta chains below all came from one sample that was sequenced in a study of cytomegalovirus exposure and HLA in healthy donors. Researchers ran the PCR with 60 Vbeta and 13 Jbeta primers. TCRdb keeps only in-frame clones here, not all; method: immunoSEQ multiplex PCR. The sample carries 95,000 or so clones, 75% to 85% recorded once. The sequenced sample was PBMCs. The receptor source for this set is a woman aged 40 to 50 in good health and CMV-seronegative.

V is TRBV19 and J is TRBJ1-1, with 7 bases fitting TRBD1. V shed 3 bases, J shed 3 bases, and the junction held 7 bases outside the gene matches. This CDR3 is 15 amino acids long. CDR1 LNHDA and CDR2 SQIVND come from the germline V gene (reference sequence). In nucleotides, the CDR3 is TGTGCCAGTAGTATTTGGGACCAGGGGGACACTGAAGCTTTCTTT. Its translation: CASSIWDQGDTEAFF. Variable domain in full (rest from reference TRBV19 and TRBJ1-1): DGGITQSPKYLFRKEGQNVTLSCEQNLNHDAMYWYRQDPGQGLRLIYYSQIVNDFQKGDIAEGYSVSREKKESFPLTVTSAQKNPTAFYLCASSIWDQGDTEAFFGQGTRLTVV.

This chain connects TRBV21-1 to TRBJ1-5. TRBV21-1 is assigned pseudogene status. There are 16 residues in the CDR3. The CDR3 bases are TGTGCCAGTCCCTCGGGGGAGGGCCGAATCGGCCAGCCCCAGCATTTT. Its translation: CASPSGEGRIGQPQHF.

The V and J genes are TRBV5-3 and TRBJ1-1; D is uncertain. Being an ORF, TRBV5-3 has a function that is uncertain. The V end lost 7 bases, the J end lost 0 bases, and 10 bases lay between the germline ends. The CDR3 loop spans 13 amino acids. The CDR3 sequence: CARATRLNTEAFF. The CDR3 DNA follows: TGTGCCAGAGCCACCAGGTTGAACACTGAAGCTTTCTTT.

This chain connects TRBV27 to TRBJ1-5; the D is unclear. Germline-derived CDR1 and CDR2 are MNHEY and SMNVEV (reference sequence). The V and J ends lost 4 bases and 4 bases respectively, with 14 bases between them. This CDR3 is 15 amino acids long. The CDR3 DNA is TGTGCCAGCAGTTCGAGGTTCGGCGGGAATCAGCCCCAGCATTTT. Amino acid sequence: CASSSRFGGNQPQHF.

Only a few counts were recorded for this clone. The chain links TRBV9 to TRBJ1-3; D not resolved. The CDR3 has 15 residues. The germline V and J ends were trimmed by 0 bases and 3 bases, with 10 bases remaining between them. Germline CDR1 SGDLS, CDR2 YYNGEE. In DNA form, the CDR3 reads TGTGCCAGCAGCGTAGGGGAGGGCGGTGGAAACACCATATATTTT. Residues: CASSVGEGGGNTIYF.